A selection of T cell receptor beta chains follows, all from one sample in a study of cytomegalovirus exposure and HLA in healthy donors. TCRdb's table, derived via immunoSEQ multiplex PCR, lists solely in-frame clones and lacks some. The sample lists under 150,000 clones; 65% to 85% were seen once. The sequenced material came from PBMCs. The receptors here all came from a man aged 50-59 years in good health and CMV-seronegative. The CDR3 runs from the conserved cysteine through the conserved F or W.

j_call v_call cdr3_aa
TRBJ2-7 TRBV28 CASRDSRGTGESREQYF
TRBJ1-5 TRBV19 CASSIVIRGNQPQHF
TRBJ1-1 TRBV29-1 CSVVGVHGGLGGVSPGGTEAFF
TRBJ2-1 TRBV10-3 CAISASQASGTYEQFF
TRBJ2-7 TRBV7-8 CASSLAGQVNYEQYF
TRBJ2-7 TRBV9 CASSRTSGSYEQYF
TRBJ2-3 TRBV4-1 CASSQSHLSSGLSYTDTQYF
TRBJ2-2 TRBV6-4 CASSETGVTGELFF
TRBJ2-7 TRBV28 CASSLGTSGSYEQYF
TRBJ2-1 TRBV29-1 CSVEGGSAGANEQFF
TRBJ2-7 TRBV5-4 CASSDKRGDSYEQYF
TRBJ2-3 TRBV5-1 CASSSLAGGTDTQYF
TRBJ2-7 TRBV11-2 CASSPGTSGRAYEQYF
TRBJ1-1 TRBV6-1 CASSWGDGATEAFF
TRBJ2-7 TRBV7-9 CASSAQGGANGEQYF
TRBJ1-5 TRBV20-1 CSARLDQPQHF
TRBJ1-2 TRBV6-5 CASVGDAGGYTF
TRBJ2-3 TRBV19 CASSGTSGSTDTQYF
TRBJ2-1 TRBV10-2 CASSDLAGVGSYNEQFF
TRBJ1-4 TRBV5-4 CASSLQGISTNEKLFF
TRBJ1-1 TRBV6-5 CASSSGGWNTEAFF
TRBJ2-2 TRBV2 CASSLHRLAGDTGELFF
TRBJ2-1 TRBV6-5 CASSSWTSGSHNEQFF
TRBJ1-3 TRBV2 CASSGQGISGNTIYF
TRBJ1-5 TRBV7-2 CASSSVSRGQGQPQHF
TRBJ2-7 TRBV2 CASSEQQGLAGYEQYF
TRBJ1-5 TRBV19 CASSGQGVGNQPQHF
TRBJ2-7 TRBV28 CASMGAGSSYEQYF
TRBJ2-4 TRBV19 CASKIGTGENIQYF
TRBJ2-3 TRBV9 CASSSNPIATDTQYF
TRBJ1-2 TRBV2 CASSMSGNNYGYTF
TRBJ2-6 TRBV7-9 CASSLTGGAGANVLTF
TRBJ1-5 TRBV6-4 CASSEGGAYSNQPQHF
TRBJ2-3 TRBV28 CASSLRLAGVDTQYF
TRBJ1-1 TRBV18 CASSPRAPGGGDTEAFF
TRBJ2-1 TRBV30 CAWSVLGSTTNEQFF
TRBJ2-5 TRBV6-1 CASSGLSARNQETQYF
TRBJ2-7 TRBV2 CASSEPFSYEQYF
TRBJ1-3 TRBV9 CASSLKGDQSSGNTIYF
TRBJ2-1 TRBV12-5 CASGTSGRAGSYNEQFF
TRBJ1-2 TRBV6-5 CASRAQGAGNYGYTF
TRBJ2-7 TRBV27 CASSFTGSHEQYF
TRBJ2-7 TRBV6-5 CASSLSGEYEQYF
TRBJ1-2 TRBV14 CASSQDLGGFGGYTF
TRBJ2-1 TRBV29-1 CSLRLAGYNEQFF
TRBJ1-1 TRBV28 CASSRSPGATEAFF
TRBJ2-2 TRBV19 CASSIVRAGVRTGELFF
TRBJ2-7 TRBV9 CASSAGLADEQYF
TRBJ2-7 TRBV6-1 CASSVDRSYEQYF
TRBJ2-3 TRBV27 CASNPGQGMVDTQYF
TRBJ2-5 TRBV7-3 CASSLAGSPQETQYF
TRBJ2-5 TRBV20-1 CSARESQTQYF
TRBJ1-1 TRBV30 CARGTGAMNTEAFF
TRBJ1-4 TRBV19 CASSIRRVLGEKLFF